A single sample gave rise to the 8 T cell receptor beta chains below, sequenced in a study of vaccination and CD4 T cells after COVID-19. What these receptors recognize is not known. Treatment defined: approximately 9-day PBMC culture with coronavirus spike peptide pools or control peptides (ViraFEST assay). Sequence data for DNA of cultured CD4+ T cells were generated by the Oncomine TCR Beta short-read assay. TCRdb analysed the PCR reads with MiXCR anew, one entry per CDR3 protein. This sample yields some 18,000 distinct CDR3 sequences, of which 60% to 70% are seen a single time; about 8.2% belongs to the top ten. The sample was CD4+ T cells from blood, cultured in vitro. Every receptor here comes from a human donor who had recovered from COVID-19.

CDR3 DNA: TGTGCCAGCAGCGACAGTTCCAAAAACATTCAGTACTTC. Its protein product is CASSDSSKNIQYF. This rearrangement joins TRBV6-1 to TRBJ2-4; the D gene is possibly TRBD1 (5 bases). Germline V lookup: CDR1 MNHNS, CDR2 SASEGT. This CDR3 comprises 13 residues. V was trimmed by 6 bases and J by 2 bases, leaving 8 bases between them.

Sample share makes this clonotype medium-sized (0.01 to 0.1%). The chain carries TRBV4-1 and TRBJ1-6; D remains unclear. Germline-derived CDR1 and CDR2 are MGHRA and YSYEKL. V was clipped by 7 bases and J by 0 bases, with 13 bases between them. The CDR3 covers 16 residues. The CDR3 bases are TGCGCCAGCACCCGGGGAGCCAGCTCCTATAATTCACCCCTCCACTTT. Its translation is CASTRGASSYNSPLHF.

The table lists this clonotype with a count of one. V gene TRBV10-3 combines with J gene TRBJ1-2; D remains ambiguous. In germline, CDR1 is ENHRY, CDR2 SYGVKD. The CDR3 loop spans 15 amino acids. V was trimmed by 1 base and J by 4 bases, leaving 13 bases between them. The CDR3 sequence: CAISEWEGTSYGYTF. CDR3 sequence (DNA): TGTGCCATCAGTGAGTGGGAAGGAACCAGCTATGGCTACACCTTC.

The chain is built from TRBV6-2 or TRBV6-3 and TRBJ2-7; perhaps TRBD2 as D (6 bases). V was trimmed by 7 bases and J by 2 bases, leaving 18 bases between them. The V gene's germline CDR1 is MNHEY and CDR2 SVGEGT. The CDR3 loop spans 15 amino acids. The CDR3 DNA follows: TGTGCCAGCACTCCCGGAGGGCGACCAACCTACGAGCAGTACTTC. Amino acids: CASTPGGRPTYEQYF.

This clonotype has just a few counts. The CDR3 region is CASSYRAYEQYF. DNA for the CDR3: TGTGCCAGCAGTTACCGGGCCTACGAGCAGTACTTC. The V call is TRBV6-2 or TRBV6-3, the J call TRBJ2-7; D unresolved. Trimming left V 2 bases short and J 2 bases short, with 4 bases between. The CDR3 contains 12 residues. Germline CDR1 MNHEY, CDR2 SVGEGT.

The V and J genes are TRBV19 and TRBJ1-5; 12 bases are a match to TRBD1. The J segment lost 7 bases and the V segment lost 6 bases, leaving 7 bases of the junction unmatched. CDR1 and CDR2 from the germline V gene are LNHDA and SQIVND (reference sequence). The CDR3 extends over 15 amino acids. CDR3 in amino acids: CASRGTGGPDQPQHF. The CDR3 region has the DNA TGTGCCAGTAGGGGGACAGGGGGCCCAGACCAGCCCCAGCATTTT.

This chain connects TRBV7-9 to TRBJ1-5, with 11 bases that match TRBD1. CDR3 length: 16 amino acids. Trimming at V came to 4 bases and at J to 6 bases, leaving 8 bases not matched to a gene. Per germline, CDR1 SEHNR and CDR2 FQNEAQ (reference sequence). CDR3 in amino acids: CASSYGQGATSQPQHF. The CDR3 DNA follows: TGTGCCAGCAGCTATGGACAGGGGGCAACGAGTCAGCCCCAGCATTTT.

V and J are TRBV28 and TRBJ1-5; perhaps TRBD1 as D (6 bases). This CDR3 region has 13 residues. In germline, CDR1 is MDHEN, CDR2 SYDVKM. The V gene lost 4 bases and the J gene lost 4 bases, with 8 bases spanning the gap. CDR3 protein: CASSSGVNQPQHF. The CDR3 nucleotides are TGTGCCAGCAGTTCAGGGGTTAATCAGCCCCAGCATTTT.